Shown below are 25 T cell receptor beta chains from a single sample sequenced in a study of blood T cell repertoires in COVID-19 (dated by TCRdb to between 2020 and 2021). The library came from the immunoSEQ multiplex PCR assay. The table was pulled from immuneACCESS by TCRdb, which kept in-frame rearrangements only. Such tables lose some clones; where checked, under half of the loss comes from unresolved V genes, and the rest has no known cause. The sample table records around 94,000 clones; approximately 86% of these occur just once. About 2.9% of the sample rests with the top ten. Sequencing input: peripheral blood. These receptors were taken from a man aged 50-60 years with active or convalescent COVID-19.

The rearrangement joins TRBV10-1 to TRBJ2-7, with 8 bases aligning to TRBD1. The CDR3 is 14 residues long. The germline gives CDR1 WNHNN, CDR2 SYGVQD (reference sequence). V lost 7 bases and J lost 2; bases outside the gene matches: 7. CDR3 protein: CASTPGTGTYEQYF. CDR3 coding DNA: TGCGCCAGCACCCCCGGGACAGGTACCTACGAGCAGTACTTC.

This CDR3 reads CATSREWGVSYNEQFF. The CDR3, as DNA: TGTGCCACCAGCAGAGAGTGGGGGGTCTCCTACAATGAGCAGTTCTTC. This chain connects TRBV15 to TRBJ2-1; a possible D gene is TRBD2 (6 bases). The CDR3 runs 16 residues. Trimming cost V 0 bases and J 0 bases, with 9 bases left between them. Germline loops: CDR1 LNHNV, CDR2 YYDKDF (reference sequence).

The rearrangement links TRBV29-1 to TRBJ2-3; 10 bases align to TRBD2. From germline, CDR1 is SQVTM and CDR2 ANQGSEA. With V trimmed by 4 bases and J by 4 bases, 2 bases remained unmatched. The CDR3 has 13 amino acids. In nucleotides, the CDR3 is TGCAGCGTTGGGCTAGCGGGGGCAGATACGCAGTATTTT. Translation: CSVGLAGADTQYF.

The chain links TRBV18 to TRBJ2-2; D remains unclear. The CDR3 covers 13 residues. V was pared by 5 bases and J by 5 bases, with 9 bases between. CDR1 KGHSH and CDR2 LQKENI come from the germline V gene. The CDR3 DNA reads TGTGCCAGCTCATTCCATGTTACCGGGGAGCTGTTTTTT. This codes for CASSFHVTGELFF.

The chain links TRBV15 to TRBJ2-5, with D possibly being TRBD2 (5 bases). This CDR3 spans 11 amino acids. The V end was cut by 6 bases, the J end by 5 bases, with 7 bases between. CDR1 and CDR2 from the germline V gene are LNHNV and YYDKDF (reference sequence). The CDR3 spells CATSPGETQYF. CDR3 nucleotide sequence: TGTGCCACCAGTCCGGGGGAGACCCAGTACTTC. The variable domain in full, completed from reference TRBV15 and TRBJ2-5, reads DAMVIQNPRYQVTQFGKPVTLSCSQTLNHNVMYWYQQKSSQAPKLLFHYYDKDFNNEADTPDNFQSRRPNTSFCFLDIRSPGLGDTAMYLCATSPGETQYFGPGTRLLVL.

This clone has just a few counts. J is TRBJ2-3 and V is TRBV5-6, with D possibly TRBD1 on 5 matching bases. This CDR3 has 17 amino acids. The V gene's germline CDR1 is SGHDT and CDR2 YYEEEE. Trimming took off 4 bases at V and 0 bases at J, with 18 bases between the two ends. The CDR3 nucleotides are TGTGCCAGCAGCCAAGACAGAAGTGATATGAGCACAGATACGCAGTATTTT. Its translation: CASSQDRSDMSTDTQYF.

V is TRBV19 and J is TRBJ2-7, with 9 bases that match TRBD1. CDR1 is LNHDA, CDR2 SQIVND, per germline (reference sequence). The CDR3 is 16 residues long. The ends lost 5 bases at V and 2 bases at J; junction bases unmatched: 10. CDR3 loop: CASSLHPRDRAYEQYF. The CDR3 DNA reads TGTGCCAGTAGTCTTCACCCCCGGGACAGGGCCTACGAGCAGTACTTC. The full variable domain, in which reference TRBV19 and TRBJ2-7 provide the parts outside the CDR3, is DGGITQSPKYLFRKEGQNVTLSCEQNLNHDAMYWYRQDPGQGLRLIYYSQIVNDFQKGDIAEGYSVSREKKESFPLTVTSAQKNPTAFYLCASSLHPRDRAYEQYFGPGTRLTVT.

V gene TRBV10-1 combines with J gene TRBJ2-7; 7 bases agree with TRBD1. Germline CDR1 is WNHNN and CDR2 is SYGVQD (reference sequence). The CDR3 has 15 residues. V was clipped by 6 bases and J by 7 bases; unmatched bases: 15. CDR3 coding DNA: TGCGCCAGCAGGCCAAGCGCCACAGGGGTAAGGGAGCAGTACTTC. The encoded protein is CASRPSATGVREQYF.

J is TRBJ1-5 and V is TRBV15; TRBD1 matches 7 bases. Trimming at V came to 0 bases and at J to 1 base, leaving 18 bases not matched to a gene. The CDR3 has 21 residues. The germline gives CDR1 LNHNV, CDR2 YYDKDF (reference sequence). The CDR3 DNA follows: TGTGCCACCAGCAGAGATCCGCGGGGTCAGGGGGTGACCTCGAGCAATCAGCCCCAGCATTTT. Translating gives CATSRDPRGQGVTSSNQPQHF.

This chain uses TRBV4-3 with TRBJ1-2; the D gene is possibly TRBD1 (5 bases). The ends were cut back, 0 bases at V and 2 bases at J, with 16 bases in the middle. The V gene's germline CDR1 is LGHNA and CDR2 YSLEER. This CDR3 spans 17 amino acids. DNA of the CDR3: TGCGCCAGCAGCCAAGATCTTGGTGGACGGGGGAACTATGGCTACACCTTC. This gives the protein CASSQDLGGRGNYGYTF.

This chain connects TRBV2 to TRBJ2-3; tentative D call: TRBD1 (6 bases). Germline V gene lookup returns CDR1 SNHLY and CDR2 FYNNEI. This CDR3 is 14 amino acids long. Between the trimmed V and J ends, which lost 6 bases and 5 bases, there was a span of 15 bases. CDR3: CASSQKQGLDTQYF. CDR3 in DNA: TGTGCCAGCAGCCAGAAACAGGGTTTAGATACGCAGTATTTT. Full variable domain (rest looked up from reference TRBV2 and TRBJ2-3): EPEVTQTPSHQVTQMGQEVILRCVPISNHLYFYWYRQILGQKVEFLVSFYNNEISEKSEIFDDQFSVERPDGSNFTLKIRSTKLEDSAMYFCASSQKQGLDTQYFGPGTRLTVL.

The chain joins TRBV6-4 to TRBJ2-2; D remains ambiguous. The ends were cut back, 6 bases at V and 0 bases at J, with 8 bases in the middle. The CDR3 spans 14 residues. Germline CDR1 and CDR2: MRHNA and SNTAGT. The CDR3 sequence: CASRKLANTGELFF. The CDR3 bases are TGTGCCAGCAGGAAGCTAGCGAACACCGGGGAGCTGTTTTTT.

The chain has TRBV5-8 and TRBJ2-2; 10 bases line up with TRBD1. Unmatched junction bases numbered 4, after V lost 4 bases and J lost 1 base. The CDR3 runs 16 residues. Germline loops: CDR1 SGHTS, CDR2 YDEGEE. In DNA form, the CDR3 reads TGTGCCAGCAGCGTGGGACAGGGGTGGAACACCGGGGAGCTGTTTTTT. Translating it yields CASSVGQGWNTGELFF.

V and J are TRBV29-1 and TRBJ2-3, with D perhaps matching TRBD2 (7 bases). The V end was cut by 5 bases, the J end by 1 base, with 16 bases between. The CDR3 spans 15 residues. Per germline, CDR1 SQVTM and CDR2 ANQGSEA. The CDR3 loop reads CSVTAGAGGTDTQYF. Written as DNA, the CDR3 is TGCAGCGTTACGGCGGGGGCGGGGGGCACAGATACGCAGTATTTT.

The CDR3 here is CASSSRTGANYGYTF. The CDR3, as DNA: TGTGCCAGCAGCTCCCGGACAGGGGCTAACTATGGCTACACCTTC. The genes are TRBV6-2 or TRBV6-3 and TRBJ1-2, with 9 bases that match TRBD1. There are 15 residues in the CDR3. CDR1 is MNHEY, CDR2 SVGEGT, per germline. With 6 bases clipped from V and 0 bases from J, the junction kept 5 bases outside the gene matches.

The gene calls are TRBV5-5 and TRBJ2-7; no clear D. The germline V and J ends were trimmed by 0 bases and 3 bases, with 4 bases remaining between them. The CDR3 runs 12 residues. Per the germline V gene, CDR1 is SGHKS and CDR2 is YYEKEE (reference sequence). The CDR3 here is CASSLVSYEQYF. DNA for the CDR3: TGTGCCAGCAGCTTGGTGAGCTACGAGCAGTACTTC.

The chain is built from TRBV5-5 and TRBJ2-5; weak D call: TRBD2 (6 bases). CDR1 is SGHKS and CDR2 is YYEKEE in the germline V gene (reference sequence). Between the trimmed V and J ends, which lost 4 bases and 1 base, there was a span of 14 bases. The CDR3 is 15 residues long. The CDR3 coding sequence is TGTGCCAGCAGCCCCGGGGACGGGGGCCAAGAGACCCAGTACTTC. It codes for CASSPGDGGQETQYF. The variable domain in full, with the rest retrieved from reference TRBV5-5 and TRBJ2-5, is DAGVTQSPTHLIKTRGQQVTLRCSPISGHKSVSWYQQVLGQGPQFIFQYYEKEERGRGNFPDRFSARQFPNYSSELNVNALLLGDSALYLCASSPGDGGQETQYFGPGTRLLVL.

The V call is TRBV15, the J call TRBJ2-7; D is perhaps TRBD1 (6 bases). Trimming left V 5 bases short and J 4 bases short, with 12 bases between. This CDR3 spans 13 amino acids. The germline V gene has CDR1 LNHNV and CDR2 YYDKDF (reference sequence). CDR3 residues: CATSGDISYEQYF. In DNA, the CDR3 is TGTGCCACCAGCGGGGACATATCGTACGAGCAGTACTTC.

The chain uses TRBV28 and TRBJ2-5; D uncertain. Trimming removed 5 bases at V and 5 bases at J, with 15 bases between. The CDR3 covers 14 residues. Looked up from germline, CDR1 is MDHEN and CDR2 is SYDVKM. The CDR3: CASSPEDKVETQYF. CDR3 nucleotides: TGTGCCAGCAGTCCCGAAGACAAGGTGGAGACCCAGTACTTC.

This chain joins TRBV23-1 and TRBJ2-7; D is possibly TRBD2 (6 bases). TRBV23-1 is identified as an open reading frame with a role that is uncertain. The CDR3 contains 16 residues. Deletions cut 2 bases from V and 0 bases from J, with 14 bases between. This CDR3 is CASSQPGLKSSYEQYV. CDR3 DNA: TGCGCCAGCAGTCAACCGGGACTGAAAAGCTCCTACGAGCAGTACGTC.

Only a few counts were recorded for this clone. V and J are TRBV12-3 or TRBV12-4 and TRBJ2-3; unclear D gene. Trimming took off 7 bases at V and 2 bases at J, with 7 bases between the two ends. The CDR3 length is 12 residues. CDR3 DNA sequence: TGTGCCAGCACCAAAAACACAGATACGCAGTATTTT. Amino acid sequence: CASTKNTDTQYF.

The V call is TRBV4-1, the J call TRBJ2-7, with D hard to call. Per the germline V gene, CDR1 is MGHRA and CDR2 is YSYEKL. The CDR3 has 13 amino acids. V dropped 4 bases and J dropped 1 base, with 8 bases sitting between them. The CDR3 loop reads CASSPRSSYEQYF. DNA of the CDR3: TGCGCCAGCAGCCCGAGAAGTTCCTACGAGCAGTACTTC.

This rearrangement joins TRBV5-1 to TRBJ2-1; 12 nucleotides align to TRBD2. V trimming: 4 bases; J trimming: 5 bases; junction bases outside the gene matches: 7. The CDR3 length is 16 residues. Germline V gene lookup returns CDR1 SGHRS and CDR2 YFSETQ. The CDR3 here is CASSVTSGGTNNEQFF. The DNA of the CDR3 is TGCGCCAGCAGCGTGACTAGCGGGGGTACTAACAATGAGCAGTTCTTC.

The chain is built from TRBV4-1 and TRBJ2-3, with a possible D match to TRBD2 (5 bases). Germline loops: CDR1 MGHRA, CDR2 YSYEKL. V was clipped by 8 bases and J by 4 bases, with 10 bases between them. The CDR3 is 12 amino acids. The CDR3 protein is CASGLSPDTQYF. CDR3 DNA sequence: TGCGCCAGCGGACTGTCCCCAGATACGCAGTATTTT.

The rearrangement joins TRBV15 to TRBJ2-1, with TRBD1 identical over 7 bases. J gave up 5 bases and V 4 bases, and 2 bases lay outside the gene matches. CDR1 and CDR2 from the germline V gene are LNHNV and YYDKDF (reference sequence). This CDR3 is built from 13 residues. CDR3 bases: TGTGCCACCAGCATACAGGGGAACAATGAGCAGTTCTTC. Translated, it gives CATSIQGNNEQFF.